This TCR beta chain emerged from a study of control samples from healthy donors and cancer patients. The CDR3 runs 13 residues. The V gene lost 0 bases and the J gene lost 5 bases, with 7 bases spanning the gap. Germline CDR1 LGHDT, CDR2 YNNKEL (reference sequence). Here immunoSEQ multiplex PCR was the method, and the copy in TCRdb shows in-frame clones only, minus some. The data contain 65,000 to 90,000 clones, more than 70% of them singletons. This clone was counted a single time. This clonotype originated in a man aged 45-60 years in good health. J is TRBJ1-2 and V is TRBV3-1 (or the pseudogene TRBV3-2), with D tentatively TRBD1 (5 bases). The sequenced sample was blood. The CDR3 nucleotides read TGTGCCAGCAGCCAAGACAGGGTATATGGCTACACCTTC. It encodes CASSQDRVYGYTF.